This T cell receptor beta chain emerged from a study of blood T cell repertoires in COVID-19. The protocol was immunoSEQ multiplex PCR, while the TCRdb copy is restricted to in-frame clones and leaves out a portion. Among some 180,000 clones listed, around 83% were seen once. Enrollees, about 18 to 100 years old, lived in approximately 24 US areas. Trimming shortened V by 8 bases and J by 5 bases, and 13 bases separated the two germline ends. Germline V lookup: CDR1 SNHLY, CDR2 FYNNEI. This CDR3 has 12 amino acids. This TCR was recovered from a woman under 40 who had been exposed to COVID-19. The rearrangement links TRBV2 to TRBJ2-7; D call uncertain. Material: PBMCs or T cells enriched from blood (not recorded which). As DNA, the CDR3 is TGTGCCAGCCTAGTCCCCGTTAACGAGCAGTACTTC. It specifies CASLVPVNEQYF.